Listed here are 18 T cell receptor beta chains from one sample, sequenced in a study of T-cell reconstitution after alpha-beta-depleted transplantation in children. Construction of the TCRbeta library involved unique molecular identifiers. One entry per CDR3 protein results from TCRdb running MiXCR on the PCR reads. This table holds about 610,000 distinct CDR3 sequences, more than 9% found once. Sequences were derived from PBMCs from the stem cell graft donor, sampled from the stem cell graft. The receptors shown here come from a human donor who donated a stem cell graft to a child with acute myeloid leukemia.

DNA of the CDR3: TGTGCCAGCAGTTTCAGGGGGCAGGGCACTGAAGCTTTCTTT. This gives the protein CASSFRGQGTEAFF. The chain is built from TRBV28 and TRBJ1-1; 8 bases line up with TRBD1. J gave up 4 bases and V 3 bases, and 4 bases lay outside the gene matches. CDR3 length: 14 residues. Germline CDR1 reads MDHEN; CDR2 reads SYDVKM. The complete variable domain, with remaining parts taken from reference TRBV28 and TRBJ1-1, reads DVKVTQSSRYLVKRTGEKVFLECVQDMDHENMFWYRQDPGLGLRLIYFSYDVKMKEKGDIPEGYSVSREKKERFSLILESASTNQTSMYLCASSFRGQGTEAFFGQGTRLTVV.

The gene calls are TRBV19 and TRBJ1-1; unclear D gene. This CDR3 contains 13 residues. Per the germline V gene, CDR1 is LNHDA and CDR2 is SQIVND (reference sequence). The ends were cut back, 5 bases at V and 5 bases at J, with 12 bases in the middle. CDR3 DNA: TGTGCCAGTAGTGTCCGCTTTGGGACTGAAGCTTTCTTT. Its translation is CASSVRFGTEAFF. Combining the CDR3 with reference TRBV19 and TRBJ1-1 gives the whole variable domain DGGITQSPKYLFRKEGQNVTLSCEQNLNHDAMYWYRQDPGQGLRLIYYSQIVNDFQKGDIAEGYSVSREKKESFPLTVTSAQKNPTAFYLCASSVRFGTEAFFGQGTRLTVV.

This chain connects TRBV5-1 to TRBJ2-1; TRBD1 agrees at 10 bases. V lost 4 bases and J lost 1; bases outside the gene matches: 11. Germline CDR1 is SGHRS and CDR2 is YFSETQ. The CDR3 has 18 residues. CDR3 sequence (DNA): TGCGCCAGCAGCCGTGGGACAGGGGTACCATTATCCTACAATGAGCAGTTCTTC. Residues: CASSRGTGVPLSYNEQFF.

This clonotype turned up a few times. This rearrangement joins TRBV9 to TRBJ2-2; the match to TRBD1 covers 10 bases. Germline CDR1 and CDR2: SGDLS and YYNGEE. The CDR3 runs to 17 residues. The V and J ends lost 0 bases and 5 bases, in that order; junction bases with no gene match: 7. Written as DNA, the CDR3 is TGTGCCAGCAGCGTAGGTGGGACAGGGGCGAGGACCGGGGAGCTGTTTTTT. Translated: CASSVGGTGARTGELFF.

The rearrangement uses TRBV6-2 or TRBV6-3 and TRBJ2-7; D ambiguous. The CDR3 length is 12 residues. CDR1 and CDR2 (germline): MNHEY, SVGEGT. CDR3: CAASGSSYEQYF. In DNA, the CDR3 is TGTGCTGCGTCGGGTTCCTCCTACGAGCAGTACTTC.

The J gene is TRBJ1-2, the V gene TRBV2, with 7 bases aligning to TRBD1. V trimming: 9 bases; J trimming: 0 bases; junction bases outside the gene matches: 7. Germline lookup yields CDR1 SNHLY and CDR2 FYNNEI. This CDR3 has 14 residues. In DNA form, the CDR3 reads TGTGCCAGGACGGGACAGCTAACTAACTATGGCTACACCTTC. The encoded protein is CARTGQLTNYGYTF.

The chain uses TRBV4-2 and TRBJ2-2; 15 bases agree with TRBD2. Germline V gives CDR1 LGHNA, CDR2 YNFKEQ. V gave up 2 bases and J gave up 7 bases; unmatched junction bases: 8. The CDR3 covers 18 residues. CDR3 sequence reads: CASSQQSGLAGGGGELFF. Here the CDR3 DNA reads TGTGCCAGCAGCCAACAATCGGGACTAGCGGGAGGCGGCGGGGAGCTGTTTTTT.

This clonotype has ten or more counts. The chain combines TRBV12-3 or TRBV12-4 with TRBJ2-7, with 7 bases fitting TRBD1. The CDR3 totals 15 residues. The ends lost 3 bases at V and 2 bases at J; junction bases unmatched: 7. In DNA, the CDR3 is TGTGCCAGCAGTTTCGCCGGGACAGTGACCTACGAGCAGTACTTC. Translation: CASSFAGTVTYEQYF.

The sample holds many counts of this clonotype. The chain is built from TRBV30 and TRBJ1-1, with D possibly being TRBD1 (5 bases). The CDR3 has 16 amino acids. Trimming left V 0 bases short and J 0 bases short, with 14 bases between. Germline V CDR1 and CDR2: GTSNPN, SVGIG (reference sequence). The CDR3 loop is CAWSVWGSPLNTEAFF. In nucleotides, the CDR3 is TGTGCCTGGAGTGTTTGGGGCTCACCTTTGAACACTGAAGCTTTCTTT.

This clonotype was seen only a few times. V gene TRBV27 combines with J gene TRBJ2-3; D gene uncertain. CDR1 is MNHEY, CDR2 SMNVEV, per germline (reference sequence). The CDR3 is 14 amino acids. V shed 2 bases and J shed 2 bases, with 8 bases lying between them. The CDR3 loop is CASSLAPTTDTQYF. CDR3 nucleotides: TGTGCCAGCAGTTTAGCTCCCACCACAGATACGCAGTATTTT.

V usage is TRBV29-1 and J usage is TRBJ2-7; 7 bases fit TRBD1. The V segment lost 7 bases and the J segment 6 bases; nucleotides outside the gene matches: 12. Germline values: CDR1 SQVTM, CDR2 ANQGSEA. The CDR3 is 13 residues long. For the CDR3, the DNA is TGCAGCGGGAGTGTCGGACAGGTAGCCGAGCAGTACTTC. It yields the protein CSGSVGQVAEQYF.

This clonotype was detected ten times or more. Here the CDR3 DNA reads TGCGCCAGCAGCTTAGGACAGGTTACTGGAAACACCATATATTTT. This sequence encodes CASSLGQVTGNTIYF. The chain is built from TRBV5-1 and TRBJ1-3; 7 nucleotides line up with TRBD1. V shed 2 bases, J shed 2 bases, and the junction held 4 bases outside the gene matches. From germline, CDR1 is SGHRS and CDR2 YFSETQ. The CDR3 loop spans 15 amino acids.

This clonotype turned up a few times. The V gene is TRBV30, the J gene TRBJ2-5, with D possibly matching TRBD1 (6 bases). The germline V gene encodes CDR1 GTSNPN and CDR2 SVGIG (reference sequence). V lost 2 bases and J lost 5, with 18 bases in between. CDR3 length equals 15 residues. CDR3 nucleotides: TGTGCCTGGAGTCGCCCGAGGGGGATCCGGGAGACCCAGTACTTC. Protein sequence: CAWSRPRGIRETQYF.

This clonotype was counted many times. This chain connects TRBV6-1 to TRBJ1-1; 7 bases match TRBD1. The germline CDR1 and CDR2 sequences are MNHNS and SASEGT. V was clipped by 1 base and J by 4 bases; unmatched bases: 3. This CDR3 is 14 amino acids long. CDR3 coding DNA: TGTGCCAGCAGTGAAGGGGACAGACGCACTGAAGCTTTCTTT. Translating it yields CASSEGDRRTEAFF.

This clonotype showed up many times. The chain is built from TRBV15 and TRBJ1-1; D unclear. Trimming shortened V by 5 bases and J by 2 bases, and 6 bases separated the two germline ends. Germline V CDR1 and CDR2: LNHNV, YYDKDF (reference sequence). The CDR3 has 12 amino acids. CDR3 sequence: CATSPANTEAFF. Here the CDR3 DNA reads TGTGCCACCAGCCCTGCTAACACTGAAGCTTTCTTT.

This clonotype appeared many times. The V call is TRBV28, the J call TRBJ2-1, with 9 bases aligning to TRBD2. The germline gives CDR1 MDHEN, CDR2 SYDVKM. The CDR3 runs 18 residues. V shed 7 bases, J shed 1 base, and the junction held 14 bases outside the gene matches. The CDR3 protein is CASNHVGGRAGSYNEQFF. The CDR3 nucleotides are TGTGCCAGCAACCATGTGGGCGGGAGGGCCGGTTCCTACAATGAGCAGTTCTTC.

The chain joins TRBV20-1 to TRBJ2-7, with a possible D match to TRBD1 (6 bases). CDR1 is DFQATT and CDR2 is SNEGSKA in the germline V gene (reference sequence). CDR3 length: 15 residues. Trimming cost V 1 base and J 1 base, with 14 bases left between them. The chain's CDR3 is CSARGVSGVSYEQYF. The CDR3 coding sequence is TGCAGTGCTAGAGGCGTATCAGGGGTATCCTACGAGCAGTACTTC.

V gene TRBV29-1 combines with J gene TRBJ1-1, with D tentatively TRBD1 (6 bases). CDR3 length: 13 residues. Germline CDR1 is SQVTM and CDR2 is ANQGSEA. V shed 4 bases and J shed 3 bases, with 12 bases lying between them. CDR3 sequence: CSVVQGGDTEAFF. The CDR3 DNA sequence: TGCAGCGTTGTACAGGGAGGGGACACTGAAGCTTTCTTT. Filled out from reference TRBV29-1 and TRBJ1-1, the complete variable domain reads SAVISQKPSRDICQRGTSLTIQCQVDSQVTMMFWYRQQPGQSLTLIATANQGSEATYESGFVIDKFPISRPNLTFSTLTVSNMSPEDSSIYLCSVVQGGDTEAFFGQGTRLTVV.